These 17 T cell receptor beta chains were all obtained from the same sample, sequenced in a study of shared clonotypes between healthy human individuals. The assay was immunoSEQ multiplex PCR, and TCRdb's table has in-frame clones only and misses some. Of millions of clones detected, just over 90% appear once; the ten largest clones hold about 0.39%. The source material was naive CD4+ T cells from PBMCs. Subset of the sample: CD45RA+ positively selected. These receptors originate from a man aged 18-30 years in good health. Some clones in this sample may be carry-over from other donors' samples.

This CDR3 is CASSPGTGGREQYF. The CDR3 DNA reads as TGTGCCAGCTCACCAGGGACAGGGGGGCGCGAGCAGTACTTC. V is TRBV18 and J is TRBJ2-7; 11 nucleotides align to TRBD1. V trimming: 2 bases; J trimming: 6 bases; junction bases outside the gene matches: 3. Germline V CDR1 and CDR2: KGHSH, LQKENI. This CDR3 is 14 amino acids long.

Points on this clone: The identical CDR3 is also encoded by other nucleotide sequences in the sample. The chain has TRBV6-5 and TRBJ1-5, with TRBD1 as a possible D gene (5 bases). Germline CDR1 reads MNHEY; CDR2 reads SVGAGI. V was cut by 8 bases and J by 1 base, with 9 bases left in between. The CDR3 has 13 amino acids. The CDR3 nucleotides read TGTGCCAGCCGCCGGGACAGCAATCAGCCCCAGCATTTT. This sequence encodes CASRRDSNQPQHF.

The chain couples TRBV7-2 to TRBJ2-5; D gene unclear. The CDR3 has 13 amino acids. Trimming pared 5 bases from V and 0 bases from J, leaving 7 bases between. CDR1 and CDR2 from the germline V gene are SGHTA and FQGNSA. The CDR3 sequence is CASSPRHQETQYF. The CDR3 nucleotides read TGTGCCAGCAGCCCCCGGCACCAAGAGACCCAGTACTTC.

This clone was recorded only once. CDR3 in amino acids: CASSRDRNSPLHF. CDR3 nucleotide sequence: TGTGCCAGCAGCCGGGACAGAAATTCACCCCTCCACTTT. The chain carries TRBV6-5 and TRBJ1-6, with 7 bases fitting TRBD1. The ends lost 6 bases at V and 7 bases at J; junction bases unmatched: 3. This CDR3 is built from 13 residues. Germline CDR1 reads MNHEY; CDR2 reads SVGAGI.

The sample holds one count of this clone. This rearrangement joins TRBV5-1 to TRBJ2-1, with D uncertain. The CDR3 loop spans 13 amino acids. Trimming left V 0 bases short and J 8 bases short, with 9 bases between. CDR1 is SGHRS, CDR2 YFSETQ, per germline. CDR3 nucleotide sequence: TGCGCCAGCAGCTTGGAAGGCGGAGATGAGCAGTTCTTC. Amino acids: CASSLEGGDEQFF.

This CDR3 reads CASSQVLGGQRETQYF. The CDR3 DNA is TGCGCCAGCAGCCAAGTCCTTGGGGGGCAGAGGGAGACCCAGTACTTC. The chain links TRBV4-3 to TRBJ2-5; D tentatively reads TRBD1 or TRBD2 (6 bases each). This CDR3 is built from 16 residues. Germline V gives CDR1 LGHNA, CDR2 YSLEER. V was clipped by 1 base and J by 5 bases, with 17 bases between them.

The J gene is TRBJ2-1, the V gene TRBV7-8; TRBD1 matches 8 bases. Germline lookup yields CDR1 SGHVS and CDR2 FQNEAQ. This CDR3 has 13 residues. V shed 3 bases and J 15 bases; nucleotides not matched to a gene: 10. The CDR3 reads CASSFRQGAHAFF. The CDR3 DNA follows: TGTGCCAGCAGCTTTCGTCAGGGGGCTCACGCGTTCTTC.

The chain couples TRBV30 to TRBJ2-1, with TRBD2 matching over 8 bases. CDR3 length: 16 amino acids. Germline V lookup: CDR1 GTSNPN, CDR2 SVGIG (reference sequence). Trimming removed 0 bases from V and 3 bases from J; junction bases left unmatched: 7. CDR3 amino acids: CAWSVRSGRSYNEQFF. The CDR3 nucleotides read TGTGCCTGGAGTGTACGAAGCGGGAGAAGCTACAATGAGCAGTTCTTC.

This clone was seen more than once but under ten times. V usage is TRBV30 and J usage is TRBJ1-1; a weak D match, TRBD1 (5 bases). Trimming shortened V by 3 bases and J by 4 bases, and 9 bases separated the two germline ends. The CDR3 runs 12 residues. Germline V lookup: CDR1 GTSNPN, CDR2 SVGIG (reference sequence). The CDR3 nucleotides are TGTGCCTGGAGCGCGGGGCCCACTGAAGCTTTCTTT. Translating it yields CAWSAGPTEAFF.

Turning to this clone: In the same sample, other DNA sequences code for this CDR3. The rearrangement joins TRBV28 to TRBJ1-2, with D perhaps TRBD1 (5 bases). The germline V gene has CDR1 MDHEN and CDR2 SYDVKM. With 3 bases removed from V and 5 bases from J, the gap between germline ends came to 10 bases. This CDR3 spans 13 amino acids. CDR3 nucleotide sequence: TGTGCCAGCAGTTTCGGAGGGGCGTATGGCTACACCTTC. It yields the protein CASSFGGAYGYTF.

This clone was found a few times. The V call is TRBV28, the J call TRBJ2-7, with 8 bases aligning to TRBD2. V lost 2 bases and J lost 7; bases outside the gene matches: 7. Germline CDR1 is MDHEN and CDR2 is SYDVKM. The CDR3 is 14 residues long. CDR3 DNA sequence: TGTGCCAGCAGTTTAAACGGGAGGGTGCGGGAGCAGTACTTC. Protein: CASSLNGRVREQYF. The full variable domain, its missing parts supplied by reference TRBV28 and TRBJ2-7, is DVKVTQSSRYLVKRTGEKVFLECVQDMDHENMFWYRQDPGLGLRLIYFSYDVKMKEKGDIPEGYSVSREKKERFSLILESASTNQTSMYLCASSLNGRVREQYFGPGTRLTVT.

V gene TRBV4-3 combines with J gene TRBJ1-5; D unresolved. Germline V gene sequence: CDR1 LGHNA, CDR2 YSLEER. The ends were cut back, 0 bases at V and 2 bases at J, with 5 bases in the middle. This CDR3 region has 14 residues. CDR3 region: CASSQEVGNQPQHF. The DNA for the CDR3 is TGCGCCAGCAGCCAAGAGGTGGGCAATCAGCCCCAGCATTTT.

The gene calls are TRBV2 and TRBJ1-3; D gene ambiguous. The V and J ends lost 8 bases and 0 bases respectively, with 2 bases between them. This CDR3 contains 11 residues. From germline, CDR1 is SNHLY and CDR2 FYNNEI. CDR3 sequence: CASLSGNTIYF. The CDR3 DNA reads as TGTGCCAGCCTCTCTGGAAACACCATATATTTT.

The chain combines TRBV5-4 with TRBJ2-7; 9 bases map to TRBD2. There are 16 residues in the CDR3. V gave up 0 bases and J gave up 5 bases; unmatched junction bases: 9. The germline V gene encodes CDR1 SGHNT and CDR2 YYREEE (reference sequence). Here the CDR3 reads CASSLDLAGLVDEQYF. The CDR3, as DNA: TGTGCCAGCAGCTTGGATCTAGCGGGGCTCGTAGACGAGCAGTACTTC.

This sequence joins TRBV2 and TRBJ2-7, with a tentative D call TRBD2 (5 bases). Trimming shortened V by 8 bases and J by 0 bases, and 8 bases separated the two germline ends. There are 12 residues in the CDR3. The V gene's germline CDR1 is SNHLY and CDR2 FYNNEI. The CDR3 DNA follows: TGTGCCAGCGGGGAGACCTCCTACGAGCAGTACTTC. It codes for CASGETSYEQYF.

This sequence joins TRBV6-5 and TRBJ2-7; no firm D call. V was cut by 9 bases and J by 0 bases, with 18 bases left in between. CDR1 and CDR2 (germline): MNHEY, SVGAGI. The length of the CDR3 is 15 residues. In nucleotides, the CDR3 is TGTGCCAGTAGGGTATCCCCGCAGACCTCCTACGAGCAGTACTTC. Translated: CASRVSPQTSYEQYF.

This clone was detected only once. Additional DNA sequences in this sample encode the identical CDR3. The chain couples TRBV5-1 to TRBJ1-4, with 10 bases matching TRBD1. This CDR3 comprises 15 residues. The V and J ends lost 1 base and 6 bases, in that order; junction bases with no gene match: 3. Germline V gives CDR1 SGHRS, CDR2 YFSETQ. CDR3 loop: CASSLSGTGDEKLFF. The CDR3 DNA reads TGCGCCAGCAGCTTGAGCGGGACAGGGGATGAAAAACTGTTTTTT.